A single sample gave rise to the 2 T cell receptor beta chains below, sequenced in a study of CD8 T cells in ankylosing spondylitis. These receptors' antigens are unknown. Points from the study as a whole: A motif of 7 to 9 highly homologous TCR beta variants was seen as apparently characteristic of ankylosing spondylitis blood.

One entry per CDR3 protein, called by TCRdb with MiXCR from the 5' RACE reads. The data show some 220,000 distinct CDR3 sequences, 7.3% seen once. Sequencing was carried out using blood, either unsorted or a sorted T cell fraction (not recorded which). The source is a male donor with ankylosing spondylitis.

This clonotype has ten or more counts. The chain recombines TRBV20-1 with TRBJ2-1; D is unresolved. The V gene's germline CDR1 is DFQATT and CDR2 SNEGSKA (reference sequence). The CDR3 runs 15 residues. V was trimmed by 3 bases and J by 0 bases, leaving 12 bases between them. The CDR3 loop is CSARGLRSSYNEQFF. The CDR3 bases are TGCAGTGCTAGGGGATTGCGGAGCTCCTACAATGAGCAGTTCTTC.

The chain joins TRBV7-6 to TRBJ2-7; no reliable D call. The CDR3 totals 16 residues. The V and J ends lost 5 bases and 6 bases respectively, with 23 bases between them. Germline V CDR1 and CDR2: SGHVS, FNYEAQ. CDR3: CASSATVTPPLGEQYF. The DNA for the CDR3 is TGTGCCAGCAGCGCGACGGTGACCCCACCTCTTGGCGAGCAGTACTTC.